This T cell receptor (beta chain) originates from a study of blood T cells in healthy people across ages. The CDR3 has 14 amino acids. V dropped 5 bases and J dropped 2; count of bases not matched to a gene: 4. It was with a sample-barcoded 5' primer and a J-beta primer mix that a second PCR of roughly 7 to 12 cycles was run. TCRdb re-called the 5' RACE reads through MiXCR, storing one row per CDR3 protein. The sample records over 500,000 distinct CDR3 sequences, approximately 26% being singletons. This clonotype was seen a handful of times. The same data also contributed to another study, on T cells of mothers and their children. As that report states: Mothers and children who were related shared slightly more overlap than unrelated pairs, but not significantly more.

The chain has TRBV12-3 or TRBV12-4 and TRBJ2-7; 9 positions match TRBD2. This sequence originates from a boy between 2 and 10 years old in good health. The sample comprised blood. The CDR3, as DNA: TGTGCCAGCAGTCAAAGCGGGGGGCCCTACGAGCAGTACTTC. Translating gives CASSQSGGPYEQYF.